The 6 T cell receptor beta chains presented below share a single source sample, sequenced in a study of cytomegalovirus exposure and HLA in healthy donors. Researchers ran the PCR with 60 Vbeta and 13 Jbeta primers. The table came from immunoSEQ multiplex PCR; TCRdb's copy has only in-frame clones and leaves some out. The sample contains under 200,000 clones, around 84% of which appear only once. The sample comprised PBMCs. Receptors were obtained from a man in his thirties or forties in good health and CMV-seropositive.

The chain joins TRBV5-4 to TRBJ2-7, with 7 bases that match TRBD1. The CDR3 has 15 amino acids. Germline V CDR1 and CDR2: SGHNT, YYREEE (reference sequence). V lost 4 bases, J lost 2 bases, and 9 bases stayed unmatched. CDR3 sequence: CASSQEQGNTYEQYF. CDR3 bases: TGTGCCAGCAGCCAGGAACAGGGGAACACCTACGAGCAGTACTTC.

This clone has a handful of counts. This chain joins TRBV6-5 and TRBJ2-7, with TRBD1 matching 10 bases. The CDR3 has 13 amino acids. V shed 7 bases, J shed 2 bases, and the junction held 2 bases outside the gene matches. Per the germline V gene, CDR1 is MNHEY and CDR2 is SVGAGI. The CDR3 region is CASKTGGPYEQYF. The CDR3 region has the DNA TGTGCCAGCAAGACAGGGGGCCCCTACGAGCAGTACTTC.

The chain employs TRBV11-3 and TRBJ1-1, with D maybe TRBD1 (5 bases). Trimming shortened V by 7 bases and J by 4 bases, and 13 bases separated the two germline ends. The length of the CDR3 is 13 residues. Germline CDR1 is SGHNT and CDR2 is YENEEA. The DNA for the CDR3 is TGTGCCAGCACCGGCAGCAGGGTCACTGAAGCTTTCTTT. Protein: CASTGSRVTEAFF. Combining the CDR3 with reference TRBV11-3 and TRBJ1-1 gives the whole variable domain EAGVVQSPRYKIIEKKQPVAFWCNPISGHNTLYWYLQNLGQGPELLIRYENEEAVDDSQLPKDRFSAERLKGVDSTLKIQPAELGDSAVYLCASTGSRVTEAFFGQGTRLTVV.

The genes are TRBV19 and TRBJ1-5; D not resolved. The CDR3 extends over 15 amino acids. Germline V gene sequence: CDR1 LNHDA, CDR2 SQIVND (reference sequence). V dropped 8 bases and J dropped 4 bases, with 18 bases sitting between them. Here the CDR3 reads CASGGNLINNQPQHF. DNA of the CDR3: TGTGCCAGTGGCGGGAATCTAATCAATAATCAGCCCCAGCATTTT.

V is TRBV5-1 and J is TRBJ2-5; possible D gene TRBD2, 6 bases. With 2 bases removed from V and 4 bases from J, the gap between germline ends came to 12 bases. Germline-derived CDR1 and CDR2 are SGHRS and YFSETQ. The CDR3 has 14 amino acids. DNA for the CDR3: TGCGCCAGCAGCTTCGCCGGGGGAAGAGAGACCCAGTACTTC. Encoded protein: CASSFAGGRETQYF.

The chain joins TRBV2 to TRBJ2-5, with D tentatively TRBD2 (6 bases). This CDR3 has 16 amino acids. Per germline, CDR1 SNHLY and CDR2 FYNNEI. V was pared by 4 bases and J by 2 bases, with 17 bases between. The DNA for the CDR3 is TGTGCCAGCAGTGGCCTGGAGGGGCTACCACAAGAGACCCAGTACTTC. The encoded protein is CASSGLEGLPQETQYF.